The entry that follows covers one T cell receptor (beta chain) sequence. The record originates from a study of CD8+CD57+ T cells in acquired aplastic anemia. About the research overall: Sorted CD4+ and CD8+ cell DNA averaged around 3.3 ug.

Genomic DNA templated the TCR beta VDJ and CDR3 profiling. TCRdb re-derived calls from the reads in MiXCR, one entry per CDR3 protein. The profile shows roughly 290,000 distinct CDR3 sequences, around three fifths of them singletons. The CDR3 has 13 amino acids. Trimming stripped 5 bases from V and 6 bases from J, with 11 bases between. Those patients picked for sequencing had displayed CD8+CD57+ cell expansion on flow cytometry. The material sequenced was sorted CD4+, CD8+, or CD8+CD57+ T cells (not recorded which) from PBMCs. This receptor was taken from a human donor with aplastic anemia. The V call is TRBV12-3 or TRBV12-4, the J call TRBJ1-5; D is undetermined. CDR3 residues: CASSPENIQPQHF. In nucleotides, the CDR3 is TGTGCCAGCAGTCCCGAGAACATTCAGCCCCAGCATTTT.